This T cell receptor (beta chain) was sequenced in a study of T cells in women clearing cervical HPV infection. General study results and limits: Richness differences could reflect unmeasured T-cell content per sample.

Sequencing was performed with immunoSEQ multiplex PCR; in TCRdb, only in-frame clones are kept and a portion is missing. The sample totals about 36,000 clones. About this clone: Its antigen is unknown.

The TCR was taken from a woman aged 18 to 75 with a cervical HPV16 infection that either progressed to CIN3+ or cleared (not recorded which). Sequencing input: blood buffy coat.

CDR3 loop: CASSRGQGGYDYTF. CDR3 DNA (partial): TGTGCCAGTAGTAGGGGACAGGGAGGCTACGAC. This rearrangement joins TRBV19 to TRBJ1-2; 9 bases are a match to TRBD1. The read ends 3 residues before the CDR3 terminus; that terminus is restored from the germline J gene. This CDR3 spans 14 amino acids. From germline, CDR1 is LNHDA and CDR2 SQIVND (reference sequence).